The next 3 T cell receptor beta chains were all read from a single sample in a study of cytomegalovirus exposure and HLA in healthy donors. The PCR had 60 Vbeta and 13 Jbeta primers. Generated by immunoSEQ multiplex PCR, the TCRdb table keeps only in-frame clones and is missing some. The sample has roughly 190,000 clones; more than 65% are singletons. Sequenced material: PBMCs. Source of these receptors: a woman between 25 and 40 years old in good health and CMV-seronegative.

The rearrangement uses TRBV10-1 and TRBJ2-3; 9 bases agree with TRBD2. Germline CDR1 and CDR2: WNHNN and SYGVQD (reference sequence). Trimming removed 3 bases from V and 1 base from J; junction bases left unmatched: 5. This CDR3 has 16 residues. The chain's CDR3 is CASSDKAGGGTDTQYF. CDR3 in DNA: TGCGCCAGCAGTGACAAAGCGGGGGGCGGCACAGATACGCAGTATTTT.

This clone was recorded only once. The junction differs from germline at one of its ends, possibly a read error. The V and J genes are TRBV7-7 and TRBJ2-7; 7 bases are a match to TRBD2. Germline-derived CDR1 and CDR2 are SSHAT and FNYEAQ (reference sequence). The CDR3 has 15 residues. The CDR3 loop is CASSLGAGDSYEQYF. The CDR3 DNA is TGTGCTAGCAGCTTAGGGGCGGGAGATTCCTACGAGCAGTACTTC.

The chain employs TRBV29-1 and TRBJ2-4; TRBD1 matches at 8 bases. CDR3 length: 13 residues. Germline V gene data show CDR1 as SQVTM and CDR2 as ANQGSEA. With 4 bases clipped from V and 6 bases from J, the junction kept 5 bases outside the gene matches. DNA for the CDR3: TGCAGCGTTGTGGCAGGGGGCATAAACATTCAGTACTTC. Translation gives CSVVAGGINIQYF. Using reference TRBV29-1 and TRBJ2-4 for the parts outside the CDR3, the full variable domain is SAVISQKPSRDICQRGTSLTIQCQVDSQVTMMFWYRQQPGQSLTLIATANQGSEATYESGFVIDKFPISRPNLTFSTLTVSNMSPEDSSIYLCSVVAGGINIQYFGAGTRLSVL.